What follows is one T cell receptor beta chain and its context. Its matching antigen is unknown. This specimen comes from a study of T cell repertoires in cytomegalovirus infection. Study-wide context: Well-studied HLA-B-restricted CMV epitopes were used in the study alongside recently identified HLA-C-restricted ones. Overall study findings and caveats: Dominating the ex vivo response were HLA-C-restricted CMV-specific TCR beta clonotypes. Cumulated frequencies of public TCR beta families served to identify carriers of CMV plus the relevant HLA.

TCRdb re-called the reads with MiXCR, one entry per CDR3 protein. The repertoire consists of around 710,000 distinct CDR3 sequences, with 29% occurring once and the leading ten covering around 13%. The sequenced sample was cultured CD8+ T cells from PBMCs, obtained from culture after CMV antigen stimulation. The receptor comes from a human donor in good health (CMV status not recorded). Some clones in this sample may be carry-over from other donors' samples.

CDR3 sequence (DNA): TGTGCCAGCAGTGACTCGGTAGGGACAGATACGCAGTATTTT. Translated, it gives CASSDSVGTDTQYF. This chain joins TRBV6-4 and TRBJ2-3; D remains ambiguous. Trimming took 0 bases from V and 3 from J, leaving 7 bases between them. CDR1 and CDR2 (germline): MRHNA, SNTAGT. The CDR3 has 14 residues.